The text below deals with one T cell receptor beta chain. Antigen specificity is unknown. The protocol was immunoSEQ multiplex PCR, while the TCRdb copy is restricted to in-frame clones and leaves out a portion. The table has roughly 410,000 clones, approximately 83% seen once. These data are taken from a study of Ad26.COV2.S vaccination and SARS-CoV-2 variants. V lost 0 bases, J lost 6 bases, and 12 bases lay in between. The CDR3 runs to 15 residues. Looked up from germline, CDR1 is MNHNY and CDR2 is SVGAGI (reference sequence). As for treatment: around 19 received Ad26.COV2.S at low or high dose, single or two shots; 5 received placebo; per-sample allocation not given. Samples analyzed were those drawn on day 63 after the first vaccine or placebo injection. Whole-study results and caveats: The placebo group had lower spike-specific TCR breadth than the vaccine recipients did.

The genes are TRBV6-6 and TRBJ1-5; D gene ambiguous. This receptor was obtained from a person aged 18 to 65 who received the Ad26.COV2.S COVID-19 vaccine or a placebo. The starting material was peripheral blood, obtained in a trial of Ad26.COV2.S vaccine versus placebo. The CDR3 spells CASSYSPVEFQPQHF. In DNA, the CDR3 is TGTGCCAGCAGTTACTCGCCGGTGGAATTTCAGCCCCAGCATTTT.